A selection of T cell receptor beta chains follows, all from one sample in a study of blood T cell repertoires in COVID-19. The assay was immunoSEQ multiplex PCR, and TCRdb's table has in-frame clones only and misses some. The sample records about 110,000 clones, approximately 80% being singletons. Sequences were obtained from peripheral blood. Receptor source: a woman between 55 and 75 years old with acute or convalescent COVID-19. Each CDR3 is given without its conserved first and last residue.

>TRBJ1-1|TRBV28
ASSSADRVSTEAF
>TRBJ2-3|TRBV19
ASSSGGASDTQY
>TRBJ1-3|TRBV5-4
ASSLEHSLLSGNTIY
>TRBJ2-7|TRBV19
ASSGEGQGSEQY
>TRBJ2-5|TRBV19
ASSIQAGYLQETQY
>TRBJ1-5|TRBV27
ASLPRGYSNQPQH
>TRBJ1-2|TRBV5-1
ASSLEQGMNYGYT
>TRBJ2-7|TRBV6-2/TRBV6-3
ASSYGWDRVHEQY
>TRBJ2-1|TRBV5-5
ASSWDSAPYNEQF
>TRBJ1-2|TRBV19
ASTPDRLYGYT
>TRBJ1-1|TRBV5-4
ASSLYRGNEAF
>TRBJ2-2|TRBV7-6
ASSRGIGELF
>TRBJ2-1|TRBV11-1
ASSSRVVRGHNEQF
>TRBJ1-1|TRBV15
ATSSTGAVNTEAF
>TRBJ1-4|TRBV6-1
ASSDWGFATNEKLF
>TRBJ1-3|TRBV11-2
ASSLRQGHSGNTIY
>TRBJ1-1|TRBV21-1
ASSKGFGQGRPGPEAF
>TRBJ1-5|TRBV3-1/TRBV3-2
ASSHRGGNQPQH
>TRBJ2-1|TRBV18
ASSILESLSYNEQF
>TRBJ1-5|TRBV19
ASSPRRDNQPQH
>TRBJ2-5|TRBV2
ASIYREIETQY
>TRBJ1-1|TRBV5-1
ASSLAAGSGAEAF
>TRBJ2-3|TRBV5-1
ASSLDSGGTDTQY
>TRBJ1-2|TRBV18
ASSPRQGPSFRYGYT
>TRBJ2-7|TRBV10-3
AISAGTGYEQY
>TRBJ2-7|TRBV3-1/TRBV3-2
ASSQAPGHSYEQY
>TRBJ1-3|TRBV7-8
ASSLWLSSGNTIY
>TRBJ2-1|TRBV5-4
ASSLGGGANNEQF
>TRBJ1-5|TRBV30
AWSDGGGQPQH
>TRBJ2-1|TRBV6-1
ASSEGLAGGNEQF
>TRBJ1-4|TRBV5-4
ASSRRTGGEDEKLF
>TRBJ1-3|TRBV3-1/TRBV3-2
ASSPGQGRRSGNTIY
>TRBJ1-3|TRBV6-1
ASSDPGTLSGNTIY
>TRBJ2-1|TRBV2
ASSEAERGGRDEQF
>TRBJ1-2|TRBV5-5
ASSRGSDYGYT
>TRBJ2-3|TRBV5-1
ASRPDSRTDTQY
>TRBJ1-3|TRBV5-6
ASSLAGQGSGNTIY
>TRBJ2-7|TRBV9
ASSSRQGNHEQY
>TRBJ1-2|TRBV2
ASSDLVTGGYGYT
>TRBJ2-7|TRBV2
ASSGTSGGAREQY
>TRBJ2-7|TRBV9
ASSPRGDSVYEQY
>TRBJ1-2|TRBV5-4
ASSTDRGPYGYT